This T cell receptor (beta chain) is from a study of cytomegalovirus exposure and HLA in healthy donors (dated by TCRdb to about 2017). Background on the whole study: An earlier analysis of a few hundred of the donors reported around 280 Gb of sequence data and 95 million to 120 million unique TCR beta sequences obtained from approximately 180 million T cells. The later analysis used no new phenotypic data to find candidate immune exposures, relying instead on TCR beta sequences and their occurrence across donors. Along with the approximately 650-subject first cohort, a separate validation cohort of over a hundred different subjects was used. Among about 370 genotyped donors of the cohort, an average of approximately 240,000 unique TCR beta nucleotide sequences was sequenced per donor, of which about 18% were non-productive. A later analysis re-analyzed previously published TCR beta repertoires from 500 to 700 donors and added high-resolution HLA genotyping to study TCR occurrence patterns. To decide whether each TCR beta V gene segment behaved as functional or pseudogenic, an earlier analysis of approximately 590 of the donors relied on high-throughput TCR beta sequencing. Among the roughly 400 genotyped donors, around 81% belonged to the genetic ancestry cluster associated with self-reported Caucasian donors. HLA typing covered class I and class II loci at four-digit resolution. Every repertoire in the discovery cohort had been generated on one and the same sequencing platform. Donor age, sex, ethnicity and CMV serostatus were compiled alongside the repertoire data. Typing coverage differed by locus: A, B, C, DRB1 and DQB1 were typed in about 629-630 donors, DQA1 in about 510, DPA1 in nearly 610, and DPB1 in about 450. A handful of DR-DQ haplotypes were handled as single units for association and clustering because linkage in the cohort was strong. The study aimed to test whether signatures of past pathogen exposure could be identified by cataloging public T cell receptors. The study used immunosequencing to profile the T cell repertoires of hundreds of subjects and linked those repertoires to cytomegalovirus serostatus. An early release that covered around 590 HLA-typed donors contained about 300 gigabases of sequencing data and tens of millions of unique TCR sequences. High-throughput TCR immunosequencing, statistical association of individual TCRs with disease status, and machine learning were combined to predict cytomegalovirus infection status. Genome-wide SNP genotypes for about 60% of the roughly 700 donors were used in a later genetic analysis, which treated that subset as a discovery cohort. The study at large found these results: Assigning TCR associations to individual alleles was difficult when HLA alleles, especially DR and DQ, strongly co-occurred. Most TCR sequences were seen in very few donors, while some public TCRs were found in many individuals. Roughly 17 rarely observed V segments, including chromosome 9 orphons, were excluded from the earlier analysis of approximately 500 of the donors because counts were too low. A later analysis found that HLA-associated TCR beta chains were more clonally expanded and had lower generation probabilities than equally common non-associated chains. The 87-base-pair reads could not distinguish some IMGT-functional V segments, including TRBV6-2 and TRBV6-3, so those segments were excluded. A later analysis found that TCR association rates varied across HLA loci, with DRB1 alleles showing the most associated TCRs and HLA-C alleles the fewest. Broadly in line with IMGT annotations, most TCR beta V segments showed up in productive rearrangements about 90% or about 30% of the time in an earlier analysis of approximately 640 of the donors. A later genetic analysis associated a missense DCLRE1C variant with V-gene and J-gene trimming of TCR beta chains, and an independent cohort replicated the association. The classifier was reported to diagnose cytomegalovirus status with high specificity and sensitivity in both the original cohort and the validation cohort. Correlated functional status among segregating V segments might reflect linkage disequilibrium, but an unknown experimental factor could not be ruled out. A later analysis found that most CMV-associated TCR beta chains appeared HLA-restricted, with HLA associations seemingly driven largely by CMV exposure. A further reported finding was that TCR beta sequences accurately predicted the HLA-A and HLA-B alleles for most subjects in the first cohort. A cluster of highly shared sequence variants was judged likely to be a technical artifact of the sequencing pipeline. Because HLA typing was missing for some donors at each locus, association tests included only the typed subset. The cohort was sequenced for TCR beta chains only, and without alpha or paired-chain data the features that could be detected were limited. According to a later genetic analysis, donors in an Asian-associated ancestry cluster had fewer N-insertions in productive TCRs than the approximately 700-donor mean. A total of 150 or so TCR beta chains were listed by the study as associated with cytomegalovirus. The authors suggested that the approach could potentially be generalized to other disease states and immunological phenotypes. Immune exposure information for the cohort was limited to CMV serostatus. Several of the top co-occurrence clusters appeared to be linked to parvovirus B19, influenza, CMV and Epstein-Barr virus, according to a later analysis. In vitro tests confirmed that a few of the cytomegalovirus-associated TCR beta chains recognize cytomegalovirus antigens. The presence/absence analyses assumed that sequencing depth was roughly uniform across donors, and that assumption may not be true. A later analysis associated about 17,000 TCR beta sequences with specific HLA alleles at a false discovery rate of 0.05.

The library was generated by the immunoSEQ multiplex PCR assay. The multiplex PCR relied on a mix of 60 forward primers for TCR Vbeta segments and 13 reverse primers for TCR Jbeta segments. Amplification of the CDR3 region of rearranged TCR beta genes was performed with a multiplex PCR assay on genomic DNA. On the Illumina HiSeq System, the amplified TCR beta libraries were sequenced as 87-base-pair reads. The paper's data handling went like this. A later analysis counted about 80 million unique TCR beta chains across the 666 repertoires, and around 9.9 million of these chains were shared by at least two donors. To remove PCR and sequencing errors, raw reads were error-corrected and collapsed into unique sequences using a nearest-neighbor algorithm that merged closely related sequences. Alignment of CDR3 sequences to IMGT reference sequences was used to assign V, D and J gene segments. For a sequence to be retained, a match of at least six nucleotides was required to both a V gene segment and a J gene segment. Rearrangements were classified as productive when the CDR3 lacked stop codons and remained in frame with V and J, and all other rearrangements were classified as non-productive. Following IMGT convention, CDR3 was defined as the stretch from the second conserved V-encoded cysteine up to the conserved J-encoded phenylalanine. The earlier analysis of about 640 of the donors excluded any sequence lacking an unambiguous match to a single V gene segment. An earlier analysis of 500 to 700 of the donors classified V segments as functional when productive rearrangements were above 56.7% and as segregating when the standard deviation between donors was above 5%. A statistical classification framework was built to diagnose cytomegalovirus status from the catalog of TCR beta chain sequences. In a later analysis, V and J genes were assigned by comparing TCR nucleotide sequences against IMGT/GENE-DB human TR gene sequences. The TCRdist pipeline was used in a later analysis to assign CDR3 sequences and most-parsimonious VDJ recombination scenarios. In a later analysis, every TCR beta chain was defined by the combination of its CDR3 amino acid sequence and its V-gene family, and reads without a unique V-gene family were dropped. As a way to deal with suspected cross-contamination and a sequencing artifact, a later analysis dropped more than 500 nucleotide sequences that were highly shared and had low generation probability. In a later analysis, a clonal expansion index for each public chain was calculated from normalized within-repertoire ranks of inferred template counts. Generation probabilities in a later analysis came from a VDJ recombination model fitted to out-of-frame rearrangements, and those results were checked against IGoR. A later analysis scored TCR-TCR, TCR-HLA and TCR-CMV co-occurrence with hypergeometric tests, applying a repertoire-size bias correction to TCR pairs. False discovery rates were estimated in a later analysis by permuting HLA or CMV assignments 20 times. In a later analysis, co-occurring TCRs were grouped with DBSCAN, and TCRdist sequence similarity was added when clustering was performed within HLA-allele-positive subsets. For co-occurrence clustering, repertoires with fewer than 30,000 or more than 120,000 public chains were excluded, along with about five repertoires with anomalous nucleotide sharing. Imported from immuneACCESS, the table was reduced by TCRdb to in-frame sequences with V and J called. These copies leave out some clones; in studies compared against another copy, an unresolved V gene accounts for under half, and the cause of the remainder is not known. The V and J calls and clone size were taken over from that table, and D and trimming were inferred from the DNA. The sample table contains fewer than 85,000 clones; only one count was recorded for roughly 82% of them. The ten biggest clones cover about 19% of the sample.

For CDR1 and CDR2, the germline V gene lists MNHEY and SVGAGI. Including the terminal cysteine and phenylalanine, the CDR3 comprises 13 residues. Solely the CDR3 DNA is kept, with 39 bases framed from the first base. V is reduced by 9 bases and J by 4 bases, leaving a spacing of 15 bases between them. Of note for this clone: Its target antigen remains unknown. Base qualities are not at hand, and no much larger clone is one base apart.

The cohort consisted of hundreds of healthy bone marrow donors. All cohort members were sampled while nominally healthy, although unrecorded immune exposures were likely present. The donor was CMV seropositive and belonged to the group of 250 to 350 seropositive cohort members. Every donor gave a peripheral blood sample, and the peripheral blood mononuclear cells from that sample were used for TCR beta sequencing. Genomic DNA extraction from the blood cell samples was performed with the Qiagen DNeasy Blood Extraction Kit. The V and J segments used are TRBV6-5 and TRBJ1-2; no D gene is confidently identified. This TCR came from a man aged 65-85 years in good health and CMV-seropositive. The sample comprised PBMCs. The DNA reads as follows: TGTGCCAGTCGCCATGGAGTCCGCTATGGCTACACCTTC. Its coded protein is CASRHGVRYGYTF.